The clone carrying this T cell receptor beta chain was counted a single time. What it binds is not known. The CDR3 spans 18 residues. V lost 0 bases and J lost 0, with 16 bases in between. This entry belongs to a study of graft-versus-host responses after intestinal transplantation. Looking at the study overall: Transplantation in recipients was multivisceral, liver-intestinal, or isolated intestinal. The study gave all recipients anti-thymocyte globulin induction, then tacrolimus and steroids for three to four years.

The data were produced by immunoSEQ multiplex PCR, yet TCRdb's version contains in-frame clones alone and is incomplete. The table has fewer than 110,000 clones, roughly 86% seen once. Findings and caveats of the study: Present in recipient marrow, GvH clones included some that appeared first in ileum or blood. Early after transplant, HvG declines were associated with peak levels of circulating GvH clones.

The sequences come from unstimulated CD4+ T cells sorted from spleen or lymph node cells, collected before transplant. V gene TRBV5-3 combines with J gene TRBJ1-5, with D perhaps matching TRBD1 (6 bases). TRBV5-3 counts as an open reading frame of uncertain function. This TCR was sampled from a human donor who was the organ donor for an intestinal transplant. The CDR3 is CARSLDGQRNNSNQPQHF. The DNA for the CDR3 is TGTGCCAGAAGCTTGGACGGACAGCGAAACAATAGCAATCAGCCCCAGCATTTT.